The TCR beta chain described here comes from a study of shared clonotypes between healthy human individuals. About this clone itself: As yet, its antigen is unknown. The same CDR3 can be traced to other DNA sequences in this sample.

The run depth of the assay was deep. TCRdb keeps only in-frame clones here, not all; method: immunoSEQ multiplex PCR. The data contain about 800,000 clones, 96% of them singletons. Terminally differentiated effector memory CD45RA+ cells were excluded from the naive CD8 cells, which were CD45RO-negative and positively selected for CCR7. The study drew its donors from healthy HIV-negative adults without recent acute infections or vaccinations. Trimming shortened V by 3 bases and J by 2 bases, and 8 bases separated the two germline ends. Per germline, CDR1 SGHAT and CDR2 FQNNGV. CDR3 length: 13 residues. Study-wide findings and caveats: With a handful of donors compared, approximately 5.5% of naive CD4 clonotypes were shared.

The V gene is TRBV11-2, the J gene TRBJ2-7; D gene unclear. Sequenced input: naive CD8+ T cells sorted from blood. This TCR came from a man aged 30-40 years in good health. The CDR3 here is CASSLGGPYEQYF. CDR3 bases: TGTGCCAGCAGCTTGGGCGGCCCCTACGAGCAGTACTTC.